These 29 T cell receptor beta chains share one sample of origin, sequenced in a study of T-cell reconstitution after alpha-beta-depleted transplantation in children. The authors prepared the TCRbeta library with unique molecular identifiers. TCRdb independently ran MiXCR on the PCR reads; one entry per CDR3 protein. Of more than 200,000 distinct CDR3 sequences listed, roughly 26% are singletons. The specimen comprised PBMCs, sampled before TCRalphabeta/CD19-depleted stem cell transplant. The receptors shown here come from a girl aged 2-10 years with Fanconi anemia, due to receive a stem cell transplant.

This clonotype came up many times. The CDR3 DNA reads TGCAGTGCTACCCAGCGGGGACAGGGTGGCGAGCAGTACTTC. Amino acid sequence: CSATQRGQGGEQYF. V usage is TRBV20-1 and J usage is TRBJ2-7, with TRBD1 identical over 9 bases. This CDR3 comprises 14 residues. V gave up 4 bases and J gave up 6 bases; unmatched junction bases: 10. The germline V gene encodes CDR1 DFQATT and CDR2 SNEGSKA (reference sequence).

The chain carries TRBV7-9 and TRBJ1-1; D is unresolved. The germline V and J ends were trimmed by 2 bases and 8 bases, with 3 bases remaining between them. This CDR3 comprises 10 residues. CDR1 and CDR2 from the germline V gene are SEHNR and FQNEAQ (reference sequence). The CDR3 nucleotides read TGTGCCAGCAGCTTAACGGAAGCTTTCTTT. It codes for CASSLTEAFF.

The chain carries TRBV7-9 and TRBJ1-1; D is undetermined. The CDR3 loop spans 13 amino acids. The V gene's germline CDR1 is SEHNR and CDR2 FQNEAQ (reference sequence). Trimming left V 5 bases short and J 2 bases short, with 9 bases between. CDR3 loop: CASSLPPNTEAFF. The CDR3 bases are TGTGCCAGCAGCCTCCCCCCCAACACTGAAGCTTTCTTT.

This clonotype was counted ten times or more. The CDR3 is CSVDYGYTF. The CDR3, as DNA: TGCAGCGTTGACTATGGCTACACCTTC. This chain uses TRBV29-1 with TRBJ1-2; D not certain. The CDR3 runs to 9 residues. Germline CDR1 SQVTM, CDR2 ANQGSEA. The V end was cut by 3 bases, the J end by 4 bases, with 0 bases between.

This clonotype came up many times. The chain is built from TRBV20-1 and TRBJ2-7; 7 bases are shared with TRBD1. The V segment lost 2 bases and the J segment 4 bases; nucleotides outside the gene matches: 2. The CDR3 is 12 residues long. Per germline, CDR1 DFQATT and CDR2 SNEGSKA (reference sequence). The CDR3 DNA is TGCAGTGCTAGACAGGGGGTATACGAGCAGTACTTC. This encodes CSARQGVYEQYF.

V and J are TRBV21-1 and TRBJ2-7; the table's D call of TRBD2 was not tested on the DNA. TRBV21-1 is designated a pseudogene. This CDR3 spans 16 amino acids. CDR3 residues: CASSKGTSGGSYEQYF. The CDR3 DNA is TGTGCCAGCAGCAAAGGGACTAGCGGGGGATCCTACGAGCAGTACTTC.

This chain links TRBV5-1 with TRBJ2-1; D unresolved. CDR1 and CDR2 (germline): SGHRS, YFSETQ. The V end was cut by 3 bases, the J end by 6 bases, with 19 bases between. The CDR3 spans 16 residues. The CDR3 is CASSSLTFGVFNEQFF. The CDR3 DNA reads as TGCGCCAGCAGCTCACTGACTTTCGGCGTATTCAATGAGCAGTTCTTC.

The V call is TRBV5-5, the J call TRBJ2-3, with D tentatively TRBD2 (5 bases). CDR3 size: 16 residues. Germline CDR1 is SGHKS and CDR2 is YYEKEE (reference sequence). V dropped 4 bases and J dropped 2 bases, with 17 bases sitting between them. For the CDR3, the DNA is TGTGCCAGCAGCCCACCCCTAGCCCAACTCACAGATACGCAGTATTTT. This sequence encodes CASSPPLAQLTDTQYF. Variable domain in full (rest from reference TRBV5-5 and TRBJ2-3): DAGVTQSPTHLIKTRGQQVTLRCSPISGHKSVSWYQQVLGQGPQFIFQYYEKEERGRGNFPDRFSARQFPNYSSELNVNALLLGDSALYLCASSPPLAQLTDTQYFGPGTRLTVL.

The chain couples TRBV27 to TRBJ2-7, with D possibly TRBD1 on 6 matching bases. The CDR3 extends over 15 amino acids. Germline V gives CDR1 MNHEY, CDR2 SMNVEV (reference sequence). Trimming removed 4 bases at V and 6 bases at J, with 19 bases between. This CDR3 reads CASSSSGYNRVEQYF. The DNA for the CDR3 is TGTGCCAGCAGTTCCTCGGGTTACAACAGGGTCGAGCAGTACTTC.

This clonotype occurred many times. The chain has TRBV20-1 and TRBJ2-1; TRBD2 matches at 13 bases. V lost 3 bases, J lost 6 bases, and 2 bases stayed unmatched. From germline, CDR1 is DFQATT and CDR2 SNEGSKA (reference sequence). The CDR3 extends over 14 amino acids. CDR3 loop: CSARTSGGFNEQFF. The CDR3 DNA reads as TGCAGTGCTAGGACTAGCGGGGGGTTCAATGAGCAGTTCTTC.

Ten or more counts support this clonotype. The rearrangement uses TRBV28 and TRBJ2-7, with D unresolved. The CDR3 has 14 amino acids. Deletions cut 6 bases from V and 4 bases from J, with 16 bases between. The germline CDR1 and CDR2 sequences are MDHEN and SYDVKM. The CDR3 loop is CASRILGHSYEQYF. The CDR3 DNA sequence: TGTGCCAGCAGAATACTGGGCCACTCGTACGAGCAGTACTTC.

This clonotype was observed many times. The chain recombines TRBV6-6 with TRBJ2-5; 12 bases match TRBD2. The CDR3 loop spans 15 amino acids. The V and J ends lost 8 bases and 5 bases, in that order; junction bases with no gene match: 9. The germline V gene has CDR1 MNHNY and CDR2 SVGAGI (reference sequence). CDR3 sequence: CASPAQTSGSETQYF. The CDR3 nucleotides read TGTGCCAGCCCCGCCCAGACTAGCGGGAGTGAGACCCAGTACTTC.

This clonotype was detected many times. This chain joins TRBV20-1 and TRBJ2-1; D gene unclear. The CDR3 sequence is 14 residues long. V was clipped by 5 bases and J by 2 bases, with 13 bases between them. CDR1 DFQATT and CDR2 SNEGSKA come from the germline V gene (reference sequence). As DNA, the CDR3 is TGCAGTGCTCCTAAATCGAGCGCCTACAATGAGCAGTTCTTC. Its translation is CSAPKSSAYNEQFF.

This clonotype was recorded a few times. This chain connects TRBV7-2 to TRBJ2-1; 15 positions match TRBD2. The CDR3 has 16 residues. The V gene end was trimmed by 1 base and the J gene end by 9 bases; junction bases not matched to a gene: 4. Germline assignment: CDR1 SGHTA and CDR2 FQGNSA. The CDR3 coding sequence is TGTGCCAGCAGCTTAGGGACTAGCGGGAGGGCCTTTGAGCAGTTCTTC. Translated, it gives CASSLGTSGRAFEQFF.

The sample holds many counts of this clonotype. The genes are TRBV7-6 and TRBJ2-1, with TRBD1 identical over 9 bases. V shed 5 bases and J 5 bases; nucleotides not matched to a gene: 7. CDR3 size: 15 residues. Germline-derived CDR1 and CDR2 are SGHVS and FNYEAQ. The CDR3 spells CASSPGTGSHNEQFF. Written as DNA, the CDR3 is TGTGCCAGCAGCCCAGGGACAGGGTCGCACAATGAGCAGTTCTTC.

The sample holds a few counts of this clonotype. The chain combines TRBV29-1 with TRBJ2-3; maybe TRBD2 (5 bases). Germline V gene lookup returns CDR1 SQVTM and CDR2 ANQGSEA. V shed 3 bases and J shed 7 bases, with 11 bases lying between them. The CDR3 contains 12 residues. The CDR3 spells CSVDRTRYTQYF. The CDR3 DNA reads as TGCAGCGTTGATCGGACTCGCTATACGCAGTATTTT.

In this sample, this clonotype turned up many times. The CDR3 protein is CSVEFPYGSTDTQYF. The CDR3 DNA sequence: TGCAGCGTTGAATTCCCCTACGGGAGCACAGATACGCAGTATTTT. The chain is built from TRBV29-1 and TRBJ2-3; D remains unclear. The germline V gene has CDR1 SQVTM and CDR2 ANQGSEA. Trimming stripped 2 bases from V and 0 bases from J, with 12 bases between. The CDR3 is made up of 15 amino acids.

This clonotype was counted between two and nine times. The chain links TRBV5-1 to TRBJ2-7; D may be TRBD1 (5 bases). V lost 3 bases and J 2 bases, leaving 12 bases between the germline ends. The germline V gene has CDR1 SGHRS and CDR2 YFSETQ. The CDR3 is 14 residues long. Written as DNA, the CDR3 is TGCGCCAGCAGCTCAACGGCAGGGACCTACGAGCAGTACTTC. Translated, it gives CASSSTAGTYEQYF.

V usage is TRBV5-1 and J usage is TRBJ2-7; 8 bases match TRBD1. Germline CDR1 is SGHRS and CDR2 is YFSETQ. The CDR3 consists of 13 residues. V lost 4 bases, J lost 6 bases, and 6 bases stayed unmatched. The CDR3: CASSPRDRSEQYF. Written as DNA, the CDR3 is TGCGCCAGCAGCCCCCGGGACAGGAGCGAGCAGTACTTC.

This chain joins TRBV29-1 and TRBJ2-1; TRBD1 agrees at 7 bases. Germline loops: CDR1 SQVTM, CDR2 ANQGSEA. V was pared by 4 bases and J by 4 bases, with 4 bases of the junction left unmatched. The CDR3 sequence is 13 residues long. CDR3 in DNA: TGCAGCGTTGCGGCGGACAGGTACAATGAGCAGTTCTTC. This sequence encodes CSVAADRYNEQFF.

This clonotype was recorded many times. V and J are TRBV5-5 and TRBJ1-4; the D is unclear. The CDR3 is 15 residues long. Trimming cost V 0 bases and J 0 bases, with 6 bases left between them. The germline gives CDR1 SGHKS, CDR2 YYEKEE (reference sequence). CDR3: CASSLGIATNEKLFF. CDR3 nucleotides: TGTGCCAGCAGCTTGGGGATAGCAACTAATGAAAAACTGTTTTTT. The entire variable domain, with the rest obtained from reference TRBV5-5 and TRBJ1-4, is as follows: DAGVTQSPTHLIKTRGQQVTLRCSPISGHKSVSWYQQVLGQGPQFIFQYYEKEERGRGNFPDRFSARQFPNYSSELNVNALLLGDSALYLCASSLGIATNEKLFFGSGTQLSVL.

The chain recombines TRBV20-1 with TRBJ2-3; TRBD2 might be the D (5 bases). V lost 2 bases and J 14 bases, leaving 14 bases between the germline ends. The germline gives CDR1 DFQATT, CDR2 SNEGSKA (reference sequence). This CDR3 spans 11 amino acids. The DNA for the CDR3 is TGCAGTGCTAGATTGGCCGTCGAGGGGTATTTT. Its protein product is CSARLAVEGYF.

This clonotype was detected ten times or more. The chain joins TRBV10-3 to TRBJ2-2, with D maybe TRBD2 (7 bases). Per germline, CDR1 ENHRY and CDR2 SYGVKD. CDR3 size: 19 residues. V was clipped by 6 bases and J by 1 base, with 24 bases between them. In DNA, the CDR3 is TGTGCCATCAGCTATAAAGTACGGGCGGGGGCGGTGAACACCGGGGAGCTGTTTTTT. Protein: CAISYKVRAGAVNTGELFF.

This clonotype appeared a few times. The chain combines TRBV20-1 with TRBJ2-3; possibly TRBD1 or TRBD2 for D (5 bases each). This CDR3 has 15 residues. CDR1 DFQATT and CDR2 SNEGSKA come from the germline V gene (reference sequence). V gave up 5 bases and J gave up 7 bases, with 22 bases separating them. This CDR3 is CSAWVGGGRYYTQYF. The CDR3 bases are TGCAGTGCTTGGGTCGGTGGGGGACGATATTATACGCAGTATTTT.

The chain links TRBV27 to TRBJ2-3; D perhaps matches TRBD2 (5 bases). CDR1 and CDR2 (germline): MNHEY, SMNVEV (reference sequence). This CDR3 spans 13 amino acids. The V end lost 10 bases, the J end lost 4 bases, and 15 bases lay between the germline ends. The CDR3: CATSPAGSDTQYF. DNA for the CDR3: TGTGCCACCTCACCGGCGGGCTCAGATACGCAGTATTTT.

In its sample, this clonotype was seen a few times. The chain has TRBV20-1 and TRBJ2-1, with D perhaps TRBD1 (5 bases). The germline V gene encodes CDR1 DFQATT and CDR2 SNEGSKA (reference sequence). V was cut by 4 bases and J by 5 bases, with 6 bases left in between. The CDR3 totals 11 residues. Here the CDR3 reads CSATGHNEQFF. CDR3 coding DNA: TGCAGTGCTACAGGGCACAATGAGCAGTTCTTC.

In regard to this clonotype: Because the CDR3's place on the DNA is in doubt, the DNA is left out and the CDR3 is given as listed by TCRdb. The CDR3 loop reads CSVEEDVVGGGTF. The chain joins TRBV29-1 to TRBJ1-2; the table's D call, TRBD1, has no DNA check behind it. The CDR3 totals 13 residues, both ends included. CDR1 SQVTM and CDR2 ANQGSEA come from the germline V gene.

The chain employs TRBV2 and TRBJ2-1; D might be TRBD2 (6 bases). Looked up from germline, CDR1 is SNHLY and CDR2 is FYNNEI. Deletions cut 6 bases from V and 6 bases from J, with 21 bases between. This CDR3 has 16 amino acids. This chain's CDR3 is CASRQRLGPNSNEQFF. In DNA form, the CDR3 reads TGTGCCAGCAGACAAAGACTAGGTCCTAACAGCAATGAGCAGTTCTTC.

This chain uses TRBV6-5 with TRBJ2-7; TRBD1 agrees at 8 bases. Germline assignment: CDR1 MNHEY and CDR2 SVGAGI. The CDR3 sequence is 16 residues long. After removal of 0 bases from V and 3 bases from J, the junction contained 7 bases not matched to a gene. The CDR3: CASSYSKWDRYYEQYF. CDR3 DNA sequence: TGTGCCAGCAGTTACTCTAAGTGGGACAGGTACTACGAGCAGTACTTC.